The 26 T cell receptor beta chains given below trace back to one sample, sequenced in a study of T-cell memory formation after mild COVID-19. TCRdb independently ran MiXCR on the 5' RACE reads; one entry per CDR3 protein. The data contain 350,000 to 450,000 distinct CDR3 sequences, about 24% of them singletons. The sample was PBMCs or a T cell subset sorted from them (not recorded which). These receptors all stem from an adult woman who had mild COVID-19 (a few samples of this study predate the infection). Cell type and time point are not known.

This clonotype was seen a few times. The chain uses TRBV7-9 and TRBJ2-1, with D possibly being TRBD1 (5 bases). The germline V and J ends were trimmed by 4 bases and 8 bases, with 18 bases remaining between them. The CDR3 sequence is 15 residues long. CDR1 is SEHNR, CDR2 FQNEAQ, per germline (reference sequence). The CDR3 DNA reads TGTGCCAGCAGCTCTAATAAGGGGCCCGACTATGAGCAGTTCTTC. This gives the protein CASSSNKGPDYEQFF.

This clonotype occurred a few times. V gene TRBV29-1 combines with J gene TRBJ2-7, with D possibly TRBD2 on 6 matching bases. There are 13 residues in the CDR3. Germline-derived CDR1 and CDR2 are SQVTM and ANQGSEA. V was clipped by 7 bases and J by 4 bases, with 17 bases between them. CDR3 in amino acids: CSARGGLSYEQYF. CDR3 nucleotide sequence: TGCAGCGCCCGTGGAGGGCTGTCGTACGAGCAGTACTTC.

This chain connects TRBV21-1 to TRBJ2-4; the D call in the table, TRBD1, was not verified against the DNA. TRBV21-1 is annotated as a pseudogene. The CDR3 has 17 amino acids. CDR3 sequence: CASSSLQWILTKKIQYF. CDR3 coding DNA: TGTGCCAGCAGCTCCCTGCAGTGGATTTTGACCAAAAAAATTCAGTACTTC.

The V gene is TRBV9, the J gene TRBJ2-3, with 9 bases identical to TRBD2. J gave up 4 bases and V 2 bases, and 5 bases lay outside the gene matches. Germline CDR1 SGDLS, CDR2 YYNGEE. CDR3 size: 15 residues. The CDR3 bases are TGTGCCAGCAGCGTCCAAAGGACTAGCGCAGATACGCAGTATTTT. Translation: CASSVQRTSADTQYF.

The chain combines TRBV7-8 with TRBJ2-1; 8 bases align to TRBD2. Germline V gene data show CDR1 as SGHVS and CDR2 as FQNEAQ. J was trimmed by 7 bases and V by 5 bases; bases with no gene match: 13. This CDR3 has 16 amino acids. This chain's CDR3 is CASSLPLAGGQNEQFF. CDR3 DNA sequence: TGTGCCAGCAGCCTACCTCTGGCGGGAGGTCAGAATGAGCAGTTCTTC.

The chain couples TRBV9 to TRBJ2-7; no definite D call. Trimming stripped 4 bases from V and 6 bases from J, with 14 bases between. This CDR3 has 13 amino acids. The V gene's germline CDR1 is SGDLS and CDR2 YYNGEE. In nucleotides, the CDR3 is TGTGCCAGCAGCTTAATCGAGGTGGGCGAGCAGTACTTC. It is translated as CASSLIEVGEQYF.

There are a few counts of this clonotype. The V gene is TRBV7-9, the J gene TRBJ2-7; possibly TRBD2 for D (5 bases). The CDR3 is 17 residues long. The V end lost 5 bases, the J end lost 4 bases, and 24 bases lay between the germline ends. CDR1 SEHNR and CDR2 FQNEAQ come from the germline V gene (reference sequence). This CDR3 is CASSPTSGSVVSYEQYF. The DNA of the CDR3 is TGTGCCAGCAGCCCTACGTCGGGTAGCGTCGTGAGTTACGAGCAGTACTTC.

This chain links TRBV19 with TRBJ2-1, with no clear D. The germline V gene has CDR1 LNHDA and CDR2 SQIVND (reference sequence). The V end lost 2 bases, the J end lost 0 bases, and 11 bases lay between the germline ends. The CDR3 length is 16 residues. CDR3 sequence: CASSISRISSYNEQFF. The CDR3 region has the DNA TGTGCCAGTAGTATATCTCGCATTAGCTCCTACAATGAGCAGTTCTTC.

The genes are TRBV13 and TRBJ1-1, with a tentative D call TRBD1 (6 bases). Germline V gene sequence: CDR1 PRHDT, CDR2 FYEKMQ (reference sequence). Trimming removed 4 bases at V and 1 base at J, with 13 bases between. The CDR3 is 15 amino acids. The CDR3 spells CASSWEPGQNTEAFF. The CDR3 DNA sequence: TGTGCCAGCAGCTGGGAACCGGGACAGAACACTGAAGCTTTCTTT.

The chain employs TRBV7-8 and TRBJ1-2; D call uncertain. Germline-derived CDR1 and CDR2 are SGHVS and FQNEAQ. Between the trimmed V and J ends, which lost 6 bases and 4 bases, there was a span of 15 bases. The CDR3 totals 14 residues. CDR3 DNA sequence: TGTGCCAGCAGTCCTACGGCAGACTTCTATGGCTACACCTTC. This gives the protein CASSPTADFYGYTF.

As regards this clonotype: The junction departs from germline at one end; a sequencing error may be responsible. Here the CDR3 reads CASSLDGTGSIF. In DNA form, the CDR3 reads TGTGCCAGCAGCTTGGACGGGACAGGGTCAATCTTT. The chain employs TRBV5-4 and TRBJ1-1; 9 bases fit TRBD1. This CDR3 comprises 12 residues. CDR1 is SGHNT, CDR2 YYREEE, per germline (reference sequence).

This clonotype was counted only a few times. This CDR3 is CASSLSRTSGRDTQYF. CDR3 DNA sequence: TGTGCCAGCAGCTTAAGTCGGACTAGCGGGAGGGATACGCAGTATTTT. The V and J genes are TRBV7-9 and TRBJ2-3; 14 bases line up with TRBD2. Germline V gene lookup returns CDR1 SEHNR and CDR2 FQNEAQ (reference sequence). This CDR3 has 16 residues. Losses at the gene ends were 2 bases for V and 6 bases for J; bases not matched to a gene: 4.

This sequence joins TRBV14 and TRBJ1-2; D is possibly TRBD1 (6 bases). The germline gives CDR1 SGHDN, CDR2 FVKESK. Trimming took off 4 bases at V and 4 bases at J, with 16 bases between the two ends. This CDR3 comprises 15 residues. The DNA for the CDR3 is TGTGCCAGCAGCCCCCTCTGGACAGAACCCTATGGCTACACCTTC. Encoded protein: CASSPLWTEPYGYTF.

The chain carries TRBV6-4 and TRBJ1-1; D is possibly TRBD1 (6 bases). Germline V gene sequence: CDR1 MRHNA, CDR2 SNTAGT. The ends were cut back, 6 bases at V and 1 base at J, with 9 bases in the middle. The CDR3 is made up of 13 amino acids. CDR3 coding DNA: TGTGCCAGCAGGCCGGGACAGAACACTGAAGCTTTCTTT. This gives the protein CASRPGQNTEAFF.

This clonotype occurred a few times. The chain uses TRBV5-1 and TRBJ2-4, with D tentatively TRBD1 or TRBD2 (5 bases each). This CDR3 has 15 amino acids. Germline assignment: CDR1 SGHRS and CDR2 YFSETQ. Trimming took off 0 bases at V and 1 base at J, with 8 bases between the two ends. The CDR3 sequence: CASSLGGVAKNIQYF. CDR3 sequence (DNA): TGCGCCAGCAGCTTGGGAGGGGTGGCCAAAAACATTCAGTACTTC.

This clonotype was counted only a few times. The V and J genes are TRBV7-9 and TRBJ2-2; D remains unclear. Deletions cut 3 bases from V and 5 bases from J, with 7 bases between. CDR1 and CDR2 (germline): SEHNR, FQNEAQ (reference sequence). The CDR3 contains 13 residues. CDR3 sequence: CASSFGWTGELFF. The CDR3 coding sequence is TGTGCCAGCAGCTTTGGTTGGACCGGGGAGCTGTTTTTT. Variable domain in full (rest from reference TRBV7-9 and TRBJ2-2): DTGVSQNPRHKITKRGQNVTFRCDPISEHNRLYWYRQTLGQGPEFLTYFQNEAQLEKSRLLSDRFSAERPKGSFSTLEIQRTEQGDSAMYLCASSFGWTGELFFGEGSRLTVL.

J is TRBJ2-3 and V is TRBV12-3 or TRBV12-4; 10 nucleotides align to TRBD2. Unmatched junction bases numbered 8, after V lost 1 base and J lost 4 bases. This CDR3 spans 17 amino acids. The CDR3 DNA reads as TGTGCCAGCAGTTTAGATGAGCGGGAGGGCTTCGCAGATACGCAGTATTTT. It yields the protein CASSLDEREGFADTQYF.

This chain connects TRBV5-6 to TRBJ1-2; no definite D call. This CDR3 is 15 amino acids long. V was cut by 1 base and J by 4 bases, with 14 bases left in between. Germline V gene sequence: CDR1 SGHDT, CDR2 YYEEEE. The CDR3 loop is CASSLSSLYTYGYTF. The CDR3 DNA follows: TGTGCCAGCAGCTTGAGCAGCCTTTACACCTATGGCTACACCTTC.

This clonotype was observed a handful of times. This chain links TRBV4-3 with TRBJ2-2; 10 positions agree with TRBD2. Germline V lookup: CDR1 LGHNA, CDR2 YSLEER. With V trimmed by 1 base and J by 0 bases, 8 bases remained unmatched. The CDR3 has 19 residues. Here the CDR3 reads CASSQAIAGGPANTGELFF. As DNA, the CDR3 is TGCGCCAGCAGCCAAGCGATAGCGGGAGGCCCCGCGAACACCGGGGAGCTGTTTTTT.

The J gene is TRBJ2-2, the V gene TRBV24-1; TRBD1 matches 7 bases. Germline CDR1 and CDR2: KGHDR and SFDVKD. The CDR3 totals 14 residues. J gave up 8 bases and V 5 bases, and 7 bases lay outside the gene matches. CDR3: CATSGTGLRGELFF. The DNA for the CDR3 is TGTGCCACCAGTGGGACAGGCCTCCGTGGGGAGCTGTTTTTT.

The V and J genes are TRBV30 and TRBJ2-3; 10 bases fit TRBD2. There are 19 residues in the CDR3. Losses at the gene ends were 2 bases for V and 3 bases for J; bases not matched to a gene: 17. The germline V gene has CDR1 GTSNPN and CDR2 SVGIG (reference sequence). The CDR3 is CAWSTGVSAGGPRTDTQYF. CDR3 nucleotide sequence: TGTGCCTGGAGTACCGGGGTCTCAGCGGGGGGGCCGAGGACAGATACGCAGTATTTT.

This clonotype was seen more than once but under ten times. The rearrangement uses TRBV7-2 and TRBJ2-3; 8 positions match TRBD2. The CDR3 has 17 amino acids. Germline values: CDR1 SGHTA, CDR2 FQGNSA. After removal of 5 bases from V and 3 bases from J, the junction contained 13 bases not matched to a gene. The CDR3 region has the DNA TGTGCCAGCAGCCCTTGGTCCCGTAGCGGGATTACAGATACGCAGTATTTT. Residues: CASSPWSRSGITDTQYF. Filled out from reference TRBV7-2 and TRBJ2-3, the complete variable domain reads GAGVSQSPSNKVTEKGKDVELRCDPISGHTALYWYRQSLGQGLEFLIYFQGNSAPDKSGLPSDRFSAERTGGSVSTLTIQRTQQEDSAVYLCASSPWSRSGITDTQYFGPGTRLTVL.

This rearrangement joins TRBV9 to TRBJ2-3, with 8 bases fitting TRBD2. The CDR3 extends over 15 amino acids. Germline V lookup: CDR1 SGDLS, CDR2 YYNGEE. J lost 0 bases, V lost 2 bases, and 2 bases had no gene match. The DNA for the CDR3 is TGTGCCAGCAGCGTGGCTAGCGGGAGCACAGATACGCAGTATTTT. This translates into CASSVASGSTDTQYF.

This clonotype has at least ten counts. The V call is TRBV7-9, the J call TRBJ2-1; 7 nucleotides align to TRBD1. Germline CDR1 SEHNR, CDR2 FQNEAQ (reference sequence). V lost 6 bases and J lost 4; bases outside the gene matches: 3. This CDR3 is built from 13 residues. In nucleotides, the CDR3 is TGTGCCAGCAGATCGACAGGGTACAATGAGCAGTTCTTC. Encoded protein: CASRSTGYNEQFF.

This clonotype was counted a few times. The rearrangement links TRBV5-1 to TRBJ1-6; TRBD1 aligns across 7 bases. Germline V gene sequence: CDR1 SGHRS, CDR2 YFSETQ. The CDR3 totals 15 residues. Germline trimming cut 0 bases from V and 10 bases from J; bases unmatched to any gene: 7. This chain's CDR3 is CASSLAGRGGSPLHF. In DNA form, the CDR3 reads TGCGCCAGCAGCTTGGCCGGCAGGGGGGGCTCACCCCTCCACTTT.

J is TRBJ2-6 and V is TRBV4-3; D perhaps matches TRBD1 (6 bases). Per germline, CDR1 LGHNA and CDR2 YSLEER. This CDR3 spans 16 amino acids. With 0 bases removed from V and 2 bases from J, the gap between germline ends came to 8 bases. The CDR3 DNA is TGCGCCAGCAGCCAAGACAGGGGAACTGGGGCCAACGTCCTGACTTTC. This translates into CASSQDRGTGANVLTF.